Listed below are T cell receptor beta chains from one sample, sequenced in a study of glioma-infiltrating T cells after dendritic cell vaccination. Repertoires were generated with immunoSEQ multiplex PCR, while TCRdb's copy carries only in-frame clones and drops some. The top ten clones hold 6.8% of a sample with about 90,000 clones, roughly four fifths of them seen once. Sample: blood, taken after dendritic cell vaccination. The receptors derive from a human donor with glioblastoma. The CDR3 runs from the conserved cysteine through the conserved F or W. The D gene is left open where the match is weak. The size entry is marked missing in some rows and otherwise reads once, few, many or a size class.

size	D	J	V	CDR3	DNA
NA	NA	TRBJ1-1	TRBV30	CAWKTGWGTEAFF	TGTGCCTGGAAAACAGGGTGGGGCACTGAAGCTTTCTTT
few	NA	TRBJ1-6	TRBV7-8	CASSPGVLAGSYNSPLHF	TGTGCCAGCAGCCCTGGTGTATTAGCGGGCTCCTACAATTCACCCCTCCACTTT
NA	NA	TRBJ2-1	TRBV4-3	CASSQDTFRGTYNEQFF	TGCGCCAGCAGCCAAGATACGTTCCGAGGCACCTACAATGAGCAGTTCTTC
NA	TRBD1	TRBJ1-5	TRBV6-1	CASTWGQNQPQHF	TGTGCCAGCACCTGGGGACAGAATCAGCCCCAGCATTTT
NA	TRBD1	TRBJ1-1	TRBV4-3	CASSQERGQVNTEAFF	TGCGCCAGCAGCCAAGAGCGGGGACAGGTGAACACTGAAGCTTTCTTT
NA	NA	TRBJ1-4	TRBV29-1	CSVQSSGRGEKLFF	TGCAGCGTGCAGTCTTCCGGGCGGGGCGAAAAACTGTTTTTT
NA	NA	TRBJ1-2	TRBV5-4	CASSLGQTIGDYGYTF	TGTGCCAGCAGCTTGGGACAGACGATTGGGGACTATGGCTACACCTTC
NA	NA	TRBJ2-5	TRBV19	CASSVGGSLPETQYF	TGTGCCAGTAGTGTCGGAGGGTCCTTACCAGAGACCCAGTACTTC
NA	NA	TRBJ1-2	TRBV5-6	CASSMRSSRYGYTF	TGTGCCAGCAGCATGAGGTCCTCCCGTTATGGCTACACCTTC
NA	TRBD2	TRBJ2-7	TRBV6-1	CASSEPREGWDSYEQYF	TGTGCCAGCAGTGAACCCCGGGAGGGCTGGGACTCCTACGAGCAGTACTTC
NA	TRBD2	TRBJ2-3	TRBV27	CASRRTSGGTDTQYF	TGTGCCAGCAGACGGACTAGCGGGGGCACAGATACGCAGTATTTT
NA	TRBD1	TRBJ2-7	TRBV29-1	CSVDSGTGTYEQYF	TGCAGCGTTGATTCCGGGACAGGGACCTACGAGCAGTACTTC
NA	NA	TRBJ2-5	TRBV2	CASSEARETQYF	TGTGCCAGCAGTGAAGCACGGGAGACCCAGTACTTC
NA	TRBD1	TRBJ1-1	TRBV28	CASSSPDRPNTEAFF	TGTGCCAGCAGTTCCCCGGACAGGCCCAACACTGAAGCTTTCTTT
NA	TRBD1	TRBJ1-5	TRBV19	CASSMGQGFNQPQHF	TGTGCCAGTAGTATGGGACAGGGATTCAATCAGCCCCAGCATTTT
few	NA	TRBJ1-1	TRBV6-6	CASRSDSYTEAFF	TGTGCCAGCAGATCCGACAGCTATACTGAAGCTTTCTTT
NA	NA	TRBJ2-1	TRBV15	CATSEGGGEQFF	TGTGCCACCAGCGAGGGGGGGGGTGAGCAGTTCTTC
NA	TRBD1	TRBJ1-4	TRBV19	CASSQGAANEKLFF	TGTGCCAGTAGTCAGGGGGCGGCTAATGAAAAACTGTTTTTT
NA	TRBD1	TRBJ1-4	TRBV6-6	CASSWMGQANEKLFF	TGTGCCAGCAGTTGGATGGGACAGGCTAATGAAAAACTGTTTTTT
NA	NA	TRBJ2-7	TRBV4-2	CASSQVGEQYF	TGTGCCAGCAGCCAAGTCGGCGAGCAGTACTTC
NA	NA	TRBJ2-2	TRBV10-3	CAISDPDRSPNTGELFF	TGTGCCATCAGTGACCCCGACAGATCACCGAACACCGGGGAGCTGTTTTTT
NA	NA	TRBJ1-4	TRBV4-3	CASSQSPGGAGEKLFF	TGCGCCAGCAGCCAGTCACCCGGGGGGGCAGGGGAAAAACTGTTTTTT
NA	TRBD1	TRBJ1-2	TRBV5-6	CASSLTTGQARRYGYTF	TGTGCCAGCAGCTTGACCACGGGACAGGCACGTCGGTATGGCTACACCTTC
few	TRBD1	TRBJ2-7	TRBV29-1	CSVEQGDNEQYF	TGCAGCGTTGAACAGGGGGACAACGAGCAGTACTTC
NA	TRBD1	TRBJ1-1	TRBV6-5	CASSRQGAAFF	TGTGCCAGCAGTCGTCAGGGGGCGGCTTTCTTT
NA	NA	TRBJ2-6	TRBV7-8	CASSQTGSGANVLTF	TGTGCCAGCAGCCAAACAGGCTCTGGGGCCAACGTCCTGACTTTC
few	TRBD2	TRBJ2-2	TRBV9	CASSVGTSGGLNTGELFF	TGTGCCAGCAGCGTAGGGACTAGCGGGGGGTTGAACACCGGGGAGCTGTTTTTT
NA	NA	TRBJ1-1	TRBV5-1	CASGVTLNTEAFF	TGCGCCAGCGGTGTCACATTGAACACTGAAGCTTTCTTT
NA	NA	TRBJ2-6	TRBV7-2	CASSFRFMNTGANVLTF	TGTGCCAGCAGCTTCAGGTTCATGAATACTGGGGCCAACGTCCTGACTTTC
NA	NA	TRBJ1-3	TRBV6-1	CASSLDRAGNTIYF	TGTGCCAGCAGTTTAGACAGAGCTGGAAACACCATATATTTT
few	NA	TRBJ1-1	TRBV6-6	CASSYGGENTEAFF	TGTGCCAGCAGTTACGGAGGGGAGAACACTGAAGCTTTCTTT
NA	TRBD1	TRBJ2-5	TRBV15	CATSTGTGEQETQYF	TGTGCCACCAGTACCGGGACAGGGGAACAAGAGACCCAGTACTTC
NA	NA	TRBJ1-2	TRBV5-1	CASSSQVNYGYTF	TGCGCCAGCAGCTCGCAGGTCAACTATGGCTACACCTTC
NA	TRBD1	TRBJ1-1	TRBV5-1	CASSLETGANTEAFF	TGCGCCAGCAGCTTGGAAACAGGGGCGAACACTGAAGCTTTCTTT
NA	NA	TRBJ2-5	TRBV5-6	CASSLAGGQETQYF	TGTGCCAGCAGCTTGGCCGGGGGCCAAGAGACCCAGTACTTC
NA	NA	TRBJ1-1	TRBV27	CASSLSPKGYTEAFF	TGTGCCAGCAGTTTATCCCCAAAGGGGTACACTGAAGCTTTCTTT
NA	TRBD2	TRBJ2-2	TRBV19	CASSPGLAGGPGTGELFF	TGTGCCAGTAGTCCGGGACTAGCGGGGGGCCCGGGCACCGGGGAGCTGTTTTTT
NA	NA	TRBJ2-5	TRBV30	CAWSQWEETQYF	TGTGCCTGGAGCCAGTGGGAGGAGACCCAGTACTTC
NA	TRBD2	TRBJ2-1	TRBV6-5	CASSYSSGGGYNEQFF	TGTGCCAGCAGTTACTCGAGTGGCGGGGGTTACAATGAGCAGTTCTTC
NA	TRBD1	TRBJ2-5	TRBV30	CAWMPGAGGFGTQYF	TGTGCCTGGATGCCCGGGGCAGGGGGATTTGGGACCCAGTACTTC
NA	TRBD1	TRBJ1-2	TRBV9	CASSPSATGTYGYTF	TGTGCCAGCAGCCCCTCAGCGACAGGGACGTATGGCTACACCTTC
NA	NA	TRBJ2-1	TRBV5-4	CASSPGGYYNEQFF	TGTGCCAGCAGCCCTGGGGGCTACTACAATGAGCAGTTCTTC
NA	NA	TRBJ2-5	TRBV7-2	CASSLERGQETQYF	TGTGCCAGCAGCTTAGAAAGGGGACAAGAGACCCAGTACTTC
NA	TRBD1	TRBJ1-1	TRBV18	CASSLTGSNTEAFF	TGTGCCAGCTCACTGACAGGGTCGAACACTGAAGCTTTCTTT
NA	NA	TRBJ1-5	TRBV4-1	CASSQTHGGLNQPQHF	TGCGCCAGCAGCCAAACGCATGGAGGGCTCAATCAGCCCCAGCATTTT
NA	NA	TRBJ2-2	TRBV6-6	CASSPARELFF	TGTGCCAGCAGTCCCGCTAGGGAGCTGTTTTTT
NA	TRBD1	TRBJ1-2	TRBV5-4	CASSPGQGNYGYTF	TGTGCCAGCAGCCCCGGACAGGGTAACTATGGCTACACCTTC
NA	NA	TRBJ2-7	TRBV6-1	CASSGQGRNEQYF	TGTGCCAGCAGTGGCCAGGGGAGAAACGAGCAGTACTTC
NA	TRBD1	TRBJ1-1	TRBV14	CASSQDPQRTGRKDTEAFF	TGTGCCAGCAGCCAAGATCCCCAGAGGACAGGGAGGAAGGACACTGAAGCTTTCTTT
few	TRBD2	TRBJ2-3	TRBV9	CASSVGSSGTSDTQYF	TGTGCCAGCAGCGTAGGTAGTAGCGGGACCTCAGATACGCAGTATTTT
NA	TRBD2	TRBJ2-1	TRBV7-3	CASSSSGGDNEQFF	TGTGCCAGCAGCTCCTCGGGAGGAGACAATGAGCAGTTCTTC
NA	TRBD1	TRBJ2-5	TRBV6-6	CASSPQGAYQETQYF	TGTGCCAGCAGTCCACAGGGGGCATATCAAGAGACCCAGTACTTC
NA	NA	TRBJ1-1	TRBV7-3	CASSLSMRDQAFF	TGTGCCAGCAGCCTTTCCATGCGGGACCAGGCTTTCTTT
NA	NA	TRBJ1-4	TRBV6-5	CASRRHPGGEKLFF	TGTGCCAGCAGAAGACATCCTGGGGGGGAAAAACTGTTTTTT